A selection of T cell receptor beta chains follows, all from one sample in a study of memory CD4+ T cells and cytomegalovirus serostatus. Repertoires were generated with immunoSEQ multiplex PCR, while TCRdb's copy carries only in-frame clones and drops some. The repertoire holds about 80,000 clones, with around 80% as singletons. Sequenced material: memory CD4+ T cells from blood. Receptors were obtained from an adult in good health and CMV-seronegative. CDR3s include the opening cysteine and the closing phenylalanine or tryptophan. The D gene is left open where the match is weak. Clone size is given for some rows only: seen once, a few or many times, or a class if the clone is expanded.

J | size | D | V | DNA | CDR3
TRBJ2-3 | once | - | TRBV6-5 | TGTGCCAGCAGCCGGGGGACAGATACGCAGTATTTT | CASSRGTDTQYF
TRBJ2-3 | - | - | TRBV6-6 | TGTGCCAGCAGTTTGCTGGATACGCAGTATTTT | CASSLLDTQYF
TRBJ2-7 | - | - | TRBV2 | TGTGCCAGCAGTGAAGCGCCCCGCCGGCAGTACTTC | CASSEAPRRQYF
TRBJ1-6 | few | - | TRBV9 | TGTGCCAGCAGCGCAGACACAGGGCAGGTTTCACCCCTCCACTTT | CASSADTGQVSPLHF
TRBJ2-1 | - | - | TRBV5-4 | TGTGCCAGCAGCTTGGAGTTTAGGGACTACAATGAGCAGTTCTTC | CASSLEFRDYNEQFF
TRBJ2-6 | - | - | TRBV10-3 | TGTGCCACGGAGGGCTCTGGGGCCAACGTCCTGACTTTC | CATEGSGANVLTF
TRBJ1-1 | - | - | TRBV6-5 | TGTGCCAGCAGTTCGGGGCTAACTGAAGCTTTCTTT | CASSSGLTEAFF
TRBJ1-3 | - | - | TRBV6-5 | TGTGCCAGTAAAAAAGGGCGGGGCTCTGGAAACACCATATATTTT | CASKKGRGSGNTIYF
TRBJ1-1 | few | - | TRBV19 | TGTGCCAGTAGGGCAGGACGGGTACACACTGAAGCTTTCTTT | CASRAGRVHTEAFF
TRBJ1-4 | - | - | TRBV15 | TGTGCCACCAGCAGAGACGGGGGCGCGAGAGAAAAACTGTTTTTT | CATSRDGGAREKLFF
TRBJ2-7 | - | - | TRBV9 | TGTGCCAGCAGCCCCCGAATCGACAGCTACGAGCAGTACTTC | CASSPRIDSYEQYF
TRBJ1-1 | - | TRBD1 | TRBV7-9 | TGTGCCAGCAGCTTAGGGACAGGGTATCCGATGAACACTGAAGCTTTCTTT | CASSLGTGYPMNTEAFF
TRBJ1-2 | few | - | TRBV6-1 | TGTGCCAGCAGGAGGGGTGACACCGACTATGGCTACACCTTC | CASRRGDTDYGYTF
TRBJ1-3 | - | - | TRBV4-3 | TGCGCCAGCAGCCAAAGCAGGGTTTCTGGAAACACCATTTATTTT | CASSQSRVSGNTIYF
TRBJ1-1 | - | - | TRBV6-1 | TGTGCCAGCAGTGAACGACCTTTTGATAACACTGAAGCTTTCTTT | CASSERPFDNTEAFF
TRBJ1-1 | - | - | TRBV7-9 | TGTGCCAGCAGCTTAGTGAGTTGGGAGAACACTGAAGCTTTCTTT | CASSLVSWENTEAFF
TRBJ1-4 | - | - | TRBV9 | TGTGCCAGCAGCGCGTCCCCCAACTCTAATGAAAAACTGTTTTTT | CASSASPNSNEKLFF
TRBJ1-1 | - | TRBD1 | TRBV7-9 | TGTGCCAGCAGCGGAAGGACAGGGGACACTGAAGCTTTCTTT | CASSGRTGDTEAFF
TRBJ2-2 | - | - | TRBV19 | TGTGCCAGTAAGGCGGGGGCGATAAACACCGGGGAGCTGTTTTTT | CASKAGAINTGELFF
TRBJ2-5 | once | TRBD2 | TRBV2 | TGTGCCAGCAGTCTGAGCGGGGGGAGAGAGACCCAGTACTTC | CASSLSGGRETQYF
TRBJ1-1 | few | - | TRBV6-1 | TGTGCCAGCAGTGATCTAGGGAACACTGAAGCTTTCTTT | CASSDLGNTEAFF
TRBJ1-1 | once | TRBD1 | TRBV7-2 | TGTGCCAGCAGCGAGGACAGGGGGCGCGACGTTGCGGCTTTCTTT | CASSEDRGRDVAAFF
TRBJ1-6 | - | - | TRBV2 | TGTGCCAGCAGTGAATCGGCAGGGAGACTGTCTTCACCCCTCCACTTT | CASSESAGRLSSPLHF
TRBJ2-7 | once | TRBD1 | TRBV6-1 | TGTGCCAGCAGTGGCCGGGACAGGGTACGCTACGAGCAGTACTTC | CASSGRDRVRYEQYF
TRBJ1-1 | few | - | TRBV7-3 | TGTGCCAGCAGCACGAGCAGGGTCACTGAAGCTTTCTTT | CASSTSRVTEAFF
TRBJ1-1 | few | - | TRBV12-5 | TGTGCTAGTGGGGGGTATGGGAACACTGAAGCTTTCTTT | CASGGYGNTEAFF
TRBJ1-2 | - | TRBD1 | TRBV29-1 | TGCAGCGTCGCGGGACAGGGGAGAGGCTACACCTTC | CSVAGQGRGYTF
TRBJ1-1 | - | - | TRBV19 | TGTGCCAGTAGACCGGGACCCACTGAAGCTTTCTTT | CASRPGPTEAFF
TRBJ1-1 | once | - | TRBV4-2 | TGTGCCAGCAGCCAAGTAGGGGAAAACACTGAAGCTTTCTTT | CASSQVGENTEAFF
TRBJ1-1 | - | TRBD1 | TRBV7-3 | TGTGCCAGCAGTTCAAACAGGGGGAGTACTGAAGCTTTCTTT | CASSSNRGSTEAFF
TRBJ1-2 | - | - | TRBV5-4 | TGTGCCAGCAGCCCAAGGACAGCCTTAAACTATGGCTACACCTTC | CASSPRTALNYGYTF
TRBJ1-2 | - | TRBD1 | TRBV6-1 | TGTGCCAGCAGTGTCCGGGACAGCCTTTATGGCTACACCTTC | CASSVRDSLYGYTF
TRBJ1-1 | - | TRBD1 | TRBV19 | TGTGCCAGTAGCATCCAGGGACAGGGGAACGCAAACACTGAAGCTTTCTTT | CASSIQGQGNANTEAFF
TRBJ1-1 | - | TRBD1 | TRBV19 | TGTGCCAGTACCTATCCGGGACAGAGCACTGAAGCTTTCTTT | CASTYPGQSTEAFF
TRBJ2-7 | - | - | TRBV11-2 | TGTGCCAGCAGCTTAGTTCCAGGCTCCTCCTACGAGCAGTACTTC | CASSLVPGSSYEQYF
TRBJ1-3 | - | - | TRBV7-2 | TGTGCCAGCAGCTTAGACAGAGAAAACACCATATATTTT | CASSLDRENTIYF
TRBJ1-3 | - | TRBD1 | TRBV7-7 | TGTGCTAGCAGCCCGGACAGGGCGGGTGGAAACACCATATATTTT | CASSPDRAGGNTIYF
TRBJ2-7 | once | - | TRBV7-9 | TGTGCCAGCAGCTTAAAGGGGCCCTACGAGCAGTACTTC | CASSLKGPYEQYF
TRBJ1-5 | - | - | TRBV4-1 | TGCGCCAGCAGCCAGGGTGACCGGGACGCTAATCAGCCCCAGCATTTT | CASSQGDRDANQPQHF
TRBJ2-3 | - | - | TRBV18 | TGTGCCAGCTCACCCCAAAGGGCGCCGAGCACAGATACGCAGTATTTT | CASSPQRAPSTDTQYF
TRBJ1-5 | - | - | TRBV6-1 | TGTGCCAGCAGTGAGGGGGCTGATCAGCCCCAGCATTTT | CASSEGADQPQHF
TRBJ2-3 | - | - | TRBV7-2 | TGTGCCAGCAGCTTAACTTCACATACGCAGTATTTT | CASSLTSHTQYF
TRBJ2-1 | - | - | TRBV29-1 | TGCAGCGTTGAAGATCTGGGCAATGAGCAGTTCTTC | CSVEDLGNEQFF
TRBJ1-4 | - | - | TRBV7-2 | TGTGCCAGCAGCTTAGCGCCGGGAATCGGGGAAAAACTGTTTTTT | CASSLAPGIGEKLFF